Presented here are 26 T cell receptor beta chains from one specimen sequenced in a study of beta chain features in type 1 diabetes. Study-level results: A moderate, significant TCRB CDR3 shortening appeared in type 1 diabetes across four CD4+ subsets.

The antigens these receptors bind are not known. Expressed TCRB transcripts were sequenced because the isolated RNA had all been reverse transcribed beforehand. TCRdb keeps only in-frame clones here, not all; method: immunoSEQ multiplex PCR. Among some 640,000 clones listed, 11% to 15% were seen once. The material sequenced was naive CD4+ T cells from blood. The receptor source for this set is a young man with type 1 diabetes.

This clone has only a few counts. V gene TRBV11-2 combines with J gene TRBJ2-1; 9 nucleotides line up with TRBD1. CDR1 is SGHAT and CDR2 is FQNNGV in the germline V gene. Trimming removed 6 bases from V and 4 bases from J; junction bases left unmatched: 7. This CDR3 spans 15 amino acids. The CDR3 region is CASSYRDREYNEQFF. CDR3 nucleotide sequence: TGTGCCAGCAGTTACCGGGACAGGGAGTACAATGAGCAGTTCTTC.

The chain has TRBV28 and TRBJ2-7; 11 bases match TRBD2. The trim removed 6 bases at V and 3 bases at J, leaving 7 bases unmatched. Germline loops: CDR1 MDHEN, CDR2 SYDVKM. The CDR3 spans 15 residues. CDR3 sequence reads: CASSPSGTSGYEQYF. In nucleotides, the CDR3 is TGTGCCAGCAGCCCGTCCGGGACTAGCGGCTACGAGCAGTACTTC.

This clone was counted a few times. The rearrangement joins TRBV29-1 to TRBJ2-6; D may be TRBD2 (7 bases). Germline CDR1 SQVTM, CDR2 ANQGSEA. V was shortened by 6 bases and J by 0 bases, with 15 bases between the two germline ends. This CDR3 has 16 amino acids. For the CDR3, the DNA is TGCAGCGTCTGGGGGAGGGGACACTCTGGGGCCAACGTCCTGACTTTC. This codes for CSVWGRGHSGANVLTF.

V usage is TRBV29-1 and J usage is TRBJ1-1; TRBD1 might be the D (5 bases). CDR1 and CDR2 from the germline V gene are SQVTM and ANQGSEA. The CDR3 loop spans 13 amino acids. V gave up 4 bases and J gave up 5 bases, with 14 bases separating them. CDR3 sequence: CSVARGEGTEAFF. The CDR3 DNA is TGCAGCGTTGCCCGGGGCGAGGGAACTGAAGCTTTCTTT.

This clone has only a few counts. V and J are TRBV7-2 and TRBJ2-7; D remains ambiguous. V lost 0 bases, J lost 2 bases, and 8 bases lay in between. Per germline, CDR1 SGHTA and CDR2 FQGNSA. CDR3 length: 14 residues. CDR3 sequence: CASSLAPNTYEQYF. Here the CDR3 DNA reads TGTGCCAGCAGCTTAGCGCCCAACACCTACGAGCAGTACTTC.

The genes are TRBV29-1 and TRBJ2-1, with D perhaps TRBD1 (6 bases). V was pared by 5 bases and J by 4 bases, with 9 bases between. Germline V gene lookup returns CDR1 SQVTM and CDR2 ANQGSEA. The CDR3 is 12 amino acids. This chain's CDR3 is CSVPTGYNEQFF. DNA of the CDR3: TGCAGCGTTCCCACAGGGTACAATGAGCAGTTCTTC.

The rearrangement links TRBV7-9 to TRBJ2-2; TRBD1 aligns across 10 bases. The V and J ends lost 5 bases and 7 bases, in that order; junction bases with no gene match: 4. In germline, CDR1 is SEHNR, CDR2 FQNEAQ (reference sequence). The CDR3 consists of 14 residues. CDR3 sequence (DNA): TGTGCCAGCAGCCTTCGGACAGGGGGCGGGGAGCTGTTTTTT. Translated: CASSLRTGGGELFF. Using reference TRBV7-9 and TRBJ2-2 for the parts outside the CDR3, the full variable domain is DTGVSQNPRHKITKRGQNVTFRCDPISEHNRLYWYRQTLGQGPEFLTYFQNEAQLEKSRLLSDRFSAERPKGSFSTLEIQRTEQGDSAMYLCASSLRTGGGELFFGEGSRLTVL.

In nucleotides, the CDR3 is TGTGCCAGCAGTTCGGGGGCGCTTCGCGAGCAGTACTTC. Its protein product is CASSSGALREQYF. V is TRBV28 and J is TRBJ2-7; possibly TRBD1 or TRBD2 for D (6 bases each). The V gene lost 4 bases and the J gene lost 6 bases, with 13 bases spanning the gap. CDR1 is MDHEN, CDR2 SYDVKM, per germline. CDR3 length: 13 residues.

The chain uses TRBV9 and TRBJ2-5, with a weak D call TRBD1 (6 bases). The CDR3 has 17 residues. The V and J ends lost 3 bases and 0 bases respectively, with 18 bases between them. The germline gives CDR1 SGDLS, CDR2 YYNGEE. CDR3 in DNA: TGTGCCAGCAGCGATTACAGGGATTTCTCTTACCAAGAGACCCAGTACTTC. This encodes CASSDYRDFSYQETQYF.

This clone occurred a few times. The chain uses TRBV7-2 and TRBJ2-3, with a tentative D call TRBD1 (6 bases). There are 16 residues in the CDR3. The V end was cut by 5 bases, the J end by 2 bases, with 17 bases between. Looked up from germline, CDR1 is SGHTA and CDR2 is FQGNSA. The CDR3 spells CASSPPYRVPTDTQYF. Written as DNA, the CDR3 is TGTGCCAGCAGCCCCCCGTACAGGGTTCCCACAGATACGCAGTATTTT.

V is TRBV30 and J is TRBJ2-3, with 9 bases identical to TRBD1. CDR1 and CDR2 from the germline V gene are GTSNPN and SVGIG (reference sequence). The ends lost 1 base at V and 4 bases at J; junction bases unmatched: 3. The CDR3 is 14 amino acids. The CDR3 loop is CAWSGGQGADTQYF. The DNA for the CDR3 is TGTGCCTGGAGTGGGGGACAGGGCGCAGATACGCAGTATTTT.

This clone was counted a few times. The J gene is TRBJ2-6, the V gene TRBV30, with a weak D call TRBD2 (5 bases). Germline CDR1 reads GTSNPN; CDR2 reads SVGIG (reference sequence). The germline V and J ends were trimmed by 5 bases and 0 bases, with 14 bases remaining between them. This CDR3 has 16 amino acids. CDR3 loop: CAWYVGVNSGANVLTF. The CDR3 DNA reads TGTGCCTGGTACGTCGGGGTCAACTCTGGGGCCAACGTCCTGACTTTC. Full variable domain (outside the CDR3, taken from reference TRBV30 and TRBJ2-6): SQTIHQWPATLVQPVGSPLSLECTVEGTSNPNLYWYRQAAGRGLQLLFYSVGIGQISSEVPQNLSASRPQDRQFILSSKKLLLSDSGFYLCAWYVGVNSGANVLTFGAGSRLTVL.

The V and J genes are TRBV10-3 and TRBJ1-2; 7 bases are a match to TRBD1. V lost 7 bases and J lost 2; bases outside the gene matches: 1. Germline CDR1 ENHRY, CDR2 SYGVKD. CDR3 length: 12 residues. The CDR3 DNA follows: TGTGCCATCAAGGGACAGAACTATGGCTACACCTTC. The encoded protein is CAIKGQNYGYTF.

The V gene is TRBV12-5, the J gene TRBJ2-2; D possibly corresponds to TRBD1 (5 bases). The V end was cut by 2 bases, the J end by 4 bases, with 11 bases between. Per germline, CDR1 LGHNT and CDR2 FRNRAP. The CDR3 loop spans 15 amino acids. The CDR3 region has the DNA TGTGCTAGTGGTTTGTCCGCAGGGCTCACCGGGGAGCTGTTTTTT. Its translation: CASGLSAGLTGELFF.

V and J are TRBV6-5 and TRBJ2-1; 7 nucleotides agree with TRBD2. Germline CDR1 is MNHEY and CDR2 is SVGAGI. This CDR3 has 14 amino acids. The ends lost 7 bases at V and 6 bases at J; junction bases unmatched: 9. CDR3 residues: CASKYGRLLNEQFF. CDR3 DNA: TGTGCCAGCAAGTACGGGAGGCTCCTCAATGAGCAGTTCTTC.

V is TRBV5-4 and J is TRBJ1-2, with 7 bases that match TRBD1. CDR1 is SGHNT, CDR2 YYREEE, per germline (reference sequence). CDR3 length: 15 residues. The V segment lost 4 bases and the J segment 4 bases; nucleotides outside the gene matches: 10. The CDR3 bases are TGTGCCAGCAGCCCACAACAGGGGATCGGCTATGGCTACACCTTC. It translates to CASSPQQGIGYGYTF.

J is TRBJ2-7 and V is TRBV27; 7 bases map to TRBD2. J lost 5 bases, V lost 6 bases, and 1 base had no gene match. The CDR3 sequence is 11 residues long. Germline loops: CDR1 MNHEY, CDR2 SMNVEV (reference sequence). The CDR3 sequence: CASRGRDEQYF. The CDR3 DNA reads TGTGCCAGCAGGGGGAGGGACGAGCAGTACTTC.

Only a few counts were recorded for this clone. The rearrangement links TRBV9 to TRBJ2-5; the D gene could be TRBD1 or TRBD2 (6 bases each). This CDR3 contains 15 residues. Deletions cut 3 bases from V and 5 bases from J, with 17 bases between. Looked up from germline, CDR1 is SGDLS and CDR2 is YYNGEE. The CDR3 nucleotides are TGTGCCAGCAGCGCCCGGGGGCCCCTCAGGGAGACCCAGTACTTC. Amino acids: CASSARGPLRETQYF.

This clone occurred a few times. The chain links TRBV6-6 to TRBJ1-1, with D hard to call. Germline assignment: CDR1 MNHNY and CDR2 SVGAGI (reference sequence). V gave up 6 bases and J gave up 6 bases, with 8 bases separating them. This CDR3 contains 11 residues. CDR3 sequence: CASRAPAEAFF. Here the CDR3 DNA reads TGTGCCAGCAGAGCCCCTGCTGAAGCTTTCTTT.

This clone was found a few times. The CDR3 loop reads CASYNPPGRPQHF. DNA for the CDR3: TGTGCCAGCTACAATCCCCCGGGACGGCCCCAGCATTTT. The chain employs TRBV28 and TRBJ1-5; possible D gene TRBD1, 5 bases. CDR3 length: 13 residues. Germline CDR1 MDHEN, CDR2 SYDVKM. Trimming cost V 8 bases and J 9 bases, with 17 bases left between them.

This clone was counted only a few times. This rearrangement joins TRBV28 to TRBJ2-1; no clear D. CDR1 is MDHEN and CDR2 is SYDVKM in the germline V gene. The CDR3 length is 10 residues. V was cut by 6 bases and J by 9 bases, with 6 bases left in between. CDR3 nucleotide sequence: TGTGCCAGCAGCACGAGTGAGCAGTTCTTC. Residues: CASSTSEQFF.

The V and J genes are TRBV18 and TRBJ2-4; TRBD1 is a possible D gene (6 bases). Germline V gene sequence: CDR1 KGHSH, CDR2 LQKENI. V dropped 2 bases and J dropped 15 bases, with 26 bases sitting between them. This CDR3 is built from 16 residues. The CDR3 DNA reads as TGTGCCAGCTCACCAAGGTCCGGACAGTTAACGTTCGGTCCGTACTTC. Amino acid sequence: CASSPRSGQLTFGPYF.

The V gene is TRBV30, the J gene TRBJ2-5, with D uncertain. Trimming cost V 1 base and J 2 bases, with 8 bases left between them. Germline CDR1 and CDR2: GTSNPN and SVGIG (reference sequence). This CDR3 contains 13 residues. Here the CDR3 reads CAWSAPSQETQYF. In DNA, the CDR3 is TGTGCCTGGAGTGCCCCGTCGCAAGAGACCCAGTACTTC.

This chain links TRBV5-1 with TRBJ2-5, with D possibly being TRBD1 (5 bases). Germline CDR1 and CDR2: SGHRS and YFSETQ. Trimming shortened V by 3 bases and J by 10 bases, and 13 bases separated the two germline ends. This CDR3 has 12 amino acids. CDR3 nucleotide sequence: TGCGCCAGCAGCTCCAGGGTGGATGGCCAGTACTTC. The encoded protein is CASSSRVDGQYF.

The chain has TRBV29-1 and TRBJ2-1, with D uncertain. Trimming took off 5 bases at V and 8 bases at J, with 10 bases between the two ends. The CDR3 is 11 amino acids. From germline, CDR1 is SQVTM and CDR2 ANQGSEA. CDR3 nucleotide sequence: TGCAGCGTTCCCGACACAGATGAGCAGTTCTTC. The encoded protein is CSVPDTDEQFF.

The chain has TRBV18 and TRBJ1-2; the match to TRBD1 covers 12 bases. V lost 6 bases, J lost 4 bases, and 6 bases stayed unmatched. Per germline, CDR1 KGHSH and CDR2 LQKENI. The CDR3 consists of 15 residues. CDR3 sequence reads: CASSPGQGAFYGYTF. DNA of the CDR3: TGTGCCAGCTCTCCGGGACAGGGGGCTTTCTATGGCTACACCTTC.